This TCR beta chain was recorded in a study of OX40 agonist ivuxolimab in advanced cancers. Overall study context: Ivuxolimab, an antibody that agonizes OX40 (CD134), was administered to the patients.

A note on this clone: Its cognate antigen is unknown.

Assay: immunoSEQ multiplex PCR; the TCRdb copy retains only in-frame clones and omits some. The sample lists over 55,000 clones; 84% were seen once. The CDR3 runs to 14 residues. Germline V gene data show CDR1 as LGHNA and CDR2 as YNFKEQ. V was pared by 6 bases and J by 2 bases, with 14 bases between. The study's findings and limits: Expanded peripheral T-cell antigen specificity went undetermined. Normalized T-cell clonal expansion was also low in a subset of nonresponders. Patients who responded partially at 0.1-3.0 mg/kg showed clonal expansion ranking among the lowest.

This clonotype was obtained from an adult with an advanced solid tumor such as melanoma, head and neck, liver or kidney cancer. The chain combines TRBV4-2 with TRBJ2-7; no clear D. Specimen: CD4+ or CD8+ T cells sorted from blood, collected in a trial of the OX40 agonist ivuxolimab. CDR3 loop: CASRSMNPPYEQYF. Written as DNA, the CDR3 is TGTGCCAGCAGATCCATGAACCCGCCCTACGAGCAGTACTTC.